The 2 T cell receptor beta chains in this list originate from one sample, sequenced in a study of response to subunit inactivated influenza vaccine. TCRdb redid the calling of the RT-PCR reads with MiXCR, one entry per CDR3 protein. Among roughly 170,000 distinct CDR3 sequences listed, approximately 9.2% were seen once. The source was non-naive T cells sorted from PBMCs, collected on the day of vaccination. The receptors derive from a man aged 45-65 years who received an inactivated influenza vaccine.

This clonotype was counted between two and nine times. The chain has TRBV13 and TRBJ2-1, with 10 bases identical to TRBD2. V dropped 3 bases and J dropped 7; count of bases not matched to a gene: 6. The CDR3 consists of 15 residues. Germline V gene data show CDR1 as PRHDT and CDR2 as FYEKMQ (reference sequence). This chain's CDR3 is CASSFPGLASNEQFF. CDR3 nucleotides: TGTGCCAGCAGCTTCCCGGGACTAGCGAGTAATGAGCAGTTCTTC.

This clonotype was counted many times. The rearrangement joins TRBV24-1 to TRBJ2-5; D is unclear. Germline CDR1 reads KGHDR; CDR2 reads SFDVKD. V lost 0 bases and J lost 14, with 12 bases in between. This CDR3 comprises 12 residues. DNA of the CDR3: TGTGCCACCAGTGATTTGGGGCAGGAGTTCTACTTC. Protein sequence: CATSDLGQEFYF.